This TCR beta chain comes out of a study of T cells in Graves' hyperthyroidism and ophthalmopathy. This CDR3 is 14 amino acids long. Germline CDR1 LGHNT, CDR2 FRNRAP. Trimming left V 10 bases short and J 2 bases short, with 15 bases between. Exclusion followed for patients with uncontrolled infection, other autoimmune disease, pregnancy or lactation. Using RNA transcripts as the source, TCR beta CDR3 regions were amplified. The HTBI primer set drove a first-round RT-PCR of the TCR CDR3. TCRdb fed the multiplex PCR reads into MiXCR, producing one record per CDR3 protein. The table lists hundreds of thousands of distinct CDR3 sequences, around 15% of them singletons, with 3.5% to 4% in the top ten.

V and J are TRBV12-5 and TRBJ2-1; D is perhaps TRBD1 or TRBD2 (5 bases each). The clonotype originates from a woman aged 30 to 39 with Graves' hyperthyroidism. The sample was blood. CDR3 coding DNA: TGTGCTACCTCCGGGGCTTCCCCCTACAATGAGCAGTTCTTC. Protein product: CATSGASPYNEQFF.